The 24 T cell receptor beta chains below were found in one sample sequenced in a study of blood T cell repertoires in COVID-19. Libraries were prepared by immunoSEQ multiplex PCR; TCRdb keeps only in-frame clonotypes and omits some of them. Among under 200,000 clones, 79% were seen once, and the ten largest hold 8.1%. Sequenced material: peripheral blood. These receptor sequences come from a woman in her sixties with COVID-19, enrolled during active disease.

This clone was counted only a few times. This chain links TRBV15 with TRBJ1-1; 11 bases match TRBD1. The CDR3 extends over 13 amino acids. V dropped 7 bases and J dropped 8; count of bases not matched to a gene: 6. Germline V lookup: CDR1 LNHNV, CDR2 YYDKDF (reference sequence). The chain's CDR3 is CATIRDRGWEAFF. For the CDR3, the DNA is TGTGCCACCATCCGGGACAGGGGGTGGGAAGCTTTCTTT.

The chain has TRBV4-2 and TRBJ1-2; tentative D call: TRBD1 (5 bases). This CDR3 region has 15 residues. V was trimmed by 0 bases and J by 2 bases, leaving 10 bases between them. Germline V CDR1 and CDR2: LGHNA, YNFKEQ. CDR3 DNA sequence: TGTGCCAGCAGCCAAGACCAGGGCCAGAACTATGGCTACACCTTC. It encodes CASSQDQGQNYGYTF.

This chain connects TRBV5-1 to TRBJ2-5, with 7 positions matching TRBD2. The CDR3 spans 16 residues. Unmatched junction bases numbered 10, after V lost 4 bases and J lost 1 base. Germline lookup yields CDR1 SGHRS and CDR2 YFSETQ. CDR3 bases: TGCGCCAGCAGCCGTTCGGGGGGAGGGCCCCAAGAGACCCAGTACTTC. Its protein product is CASSRSGGGPQETQYF.

This clone was observed a single time. The chain couples TRBV29-1 to TRBJ2-7; 7 bases are shared with TRBD1. The CDR3 totals 12 residues. Germline V lookup: CDR1 SQVTM, CDR2 ANQGSEA. The V gene end was trimmed by 7 bases and the J gene end by 2 bases; junction bases not matched to a gene: 5. The CDR3 region has the DNA TGCAGCGGAGGACAGGATACCTACGAGCAGTACTTC. This sequence encodes CSGGQDTYEQYF.

This clone was detected only a few times. The genes are TRBV18 and TRBJ1-2; D unresolved. CDR1 KGHSH and CDR2 LQKENI come from the germline V gene. V lost 2 bases and J lost 5, with 6 bases in between. CDR3 size: 12 residues. The DNA of the CDR3 is TGTGCCAGCTCACCAGAAACTTATGGCTACACCTTC. Its translation is CASSPETYGYTF. Full variable domain (outside the CDR3, taken from reference TRBV18 and TRBJ1-2): NAGVMQNPRHLVRRRGQEARLRCSPMKGHSHVYWYRQLPEEGLKFMVYLQKENIIDESGMPKERFSAEFPKEGPSILRIQQVVRGDSAAYFCASSPETYGYTFGSGTRLTVV.

This chain uses TRBV5-1 with TRBJ1-6; 9 bases map to TRBD1. This CDR3 has 15 amino acids. With 4 bases clipped from V and 7 bases from J, the junction kept 6 bases outside the gene matches. The germline V gene has CDR1 SGHRS and CDR2 YFSETQ. Here the CDR3 reads CASSTPGQGNSPLHF. The CDR3, as DNA: TGCGCCAGCAGCACCCCTGGACAGGGGAATTCACCCCTCCACTTT.

The chain has TRBV14 and TRBJ2-7; 7 bases are a match to TRBD1. The ends lost 2 bases at V and 2 bases at J; junction bases unmatched: 3. The CDR3 runs 14 residues. Germline V gene data show CDR1 as SGHDN and CDR2 as FVKESK. The CDR3 reads CASSQPGQPYEQYV. CDR3 nucleotide sequence: TGTGCCAGCAGCCAACCGGGACAGCCCTACGAGCAGTACGTC.

This chain connects TRBV5-1 to TRBJ1-1; 7 bases line up with TRBD1. The CDR3 has 15 residues. CDR1 and CDR2 (germline): SGHRS, YFSETQ. The trim removed 5 bases at V and 1 base at J, leaving 8 bases unmatched. The CDR3 here is CASSRPGGANTEAFF. The CDR3 bases are TGCGCCAGCAGTCGGCCAGGGGGAGCGAACACTGAAGCTTTCTTT. Filled out from reference TRBV5-1 and TRBJ1-1, the complete variable domain reads KAGVTQTPRYLIKTRGQQVTLSCSPISGHRSVSWYQQTPGQGLQFLFEYFSETQRNKGNFPGRFSGRQFSNSRSEMNVSTLELGDSALYLCASSRPGGANTEAFFGQGTRLTVV.

The CDR3 coding sequence is TGCGCCAGCAGCCGGGGACAGGGGGCGTGGGAGACCCAGTACTTC. Amino acid sequence: CASSRGQGAWETQYF. The rearrangement uses TRBV5-1 and TRBJ2-5; 12 bases are shared with TRBD1. V lost 4 bases to trimming and J lost 5 bases; unmatched junction nucleotides: 6. Looked up from germline, CDR1 is SGHRS and CDR2 is YFSETQ. CDR3 size: 15 residues. Supplemented by reference TRBV5-1 and TRBJ2-5, the full variable domain reads KAGVTQTPRYLIKTRGQQVTLSCSPISGHRSVSWYQQTPGQGLQFLFEYFSETQRNKGNFPGRFSGRQFSNSRSEMNVSTLELGDSALYLCASSRGQGAWETQYFGPGTRLLVL.

The J gene is TRBJ2-1, the V gene TRBV6-2 or TRBV6-3; a possible D gene is TRBD1 (5 bases). The CDR3 is 15 residues long. CDR1 is MNHEY and CDR2 is SVGEGT in the germline V gene. V was pared by 6 bases and J by 6 bases, with 18 bases between. The CDR3 DNA reads as TGTGCCAGCAGCACCGGGCAGGGAAAGTCCAATGAGCAGTTCTTC. This translates into CASSTGQGKSNEQFF.

This chain links TRBV2 with TRBJ1-6; 7 bases are shared with TRBD1. This CDR3 is built from 14 residues. Per germline, CDR1 SNHLY and CDR2 FYNNEI. V shed 5 bases, J shed 7 bases, and the junction held 5 bases outside the gene matches. CDR3 region: CASSSRTGNSPLHF. The CDR3 DNA reads TGTGCCAGCAGTTCTAGGACAGGCAATTCACCCCTCCACTTT. Supplemented by reference TRBV2 and TRBJ1-6, the full variable domain reads EPEVTQTPSHQVTQMGQEVILRCVPISNHLYFYWYRQILGQKVEFLVSFYNNEISEKSEIFDDQFSVERPDGSNFTLKIRSTKLEDSAMYFCASSSRTGNSPLHFGNGTRLTVT.

The chain carries TRBV24-1 and TRBJ2-1; D is possibly TRBD1 (6 bases). The ends were cut back, 4 bases at V and 5 bases at J, with 11 bases in the middle. The CDR3 length is 14 residues. The germline V gene has CDR1 KGHDR and CDR2 SFDVKD. For the CDR3, the DNA is TGTGCCACCAGTGACCTACAGGGAGACAATGAGCAGTTCTTC. Encoded protein: CATSDLQGDNEQFF.

The table lists this clone with a count of one. The chain joins TRBV15 to TRBJ2-1; the D is unclear. Trimming stripped 0 bases from V and 6 bases from J, with 3 bases between. The germline V gene has CDR1 LNHNV and CDR2 YYDKDF (reference sequence). There are 12 residues in the CDR3. The CDR3: CATSRDFNEQFF. The CDR3 coding sequence is TGTGCCACCAGCAGAGACTTCAATGAGCAGTTCTTC.

This clone was picked up a small number of times. The gene calls are TRBV7-9 and TRBJ2-1; no firm D call. The V end lost 5 bases, the J end lost 6 bases, and 11 bases lay between the germline ends. Germline CDR1 and CDR2: SEHNR and FQNEAQ (reference sequence). The CDR3 extends over 13 amino acids. The CDR3 protein is CASSPRLVNEQFF. The CDR3 DNA reads as TGTGCCAGCAGCCCCCGACTTGTCAATGAGCAGTTCTTC.

This chain links TRBV28 with TRBJ1-1; 10 nucleotides match TRBD1. Germline assignment: CDR1 MDHEN and CDR2 SYDVKM. There are 13 residues in the CDR3. The V and J ends lost 6 bases and 10 bases, in that order; junction bases with no gene match: 8. The CDR3 protein is CASRVTGGEVAFF. CDR3 DNA: TGTGCCAGCAGAGTGACAGGGGGCGAGGTAGCTTTCTTT.

The genes are TRBV5-6 and TRBJ2-7; the D gene is possibly TRBD2 (6 bases). Trimming shortened V by 4 bases and J by 1 base, and 12 bases separated the two germline ends. From germline, CDR1 is SGHDT and CDR2 YYEEEE. The CDR3 has 14 amino acids. CDR3 protein: CASSPRRGSYEQYF. In DNA, the CDR3 is TGTGCCAGCAGCCCCCGCCGGGGGTCCTACGAGCAGTACTTC.

This sequence joins TRBV11-2 and TRBJ2-1; 8 bases agree with TRBD2. This CDR3 is 18 amino acids long. Germline values: CDR1 SGHAT, CDR2 FQNNGV. Trimming cost V 4 bases and J 2 bases; bases outside gene matches: 13. The CDR3 region has the DNA TGTGCCAGCAGCTCCCTGAGGTTAGCGGGACTCGCCTACAATGAGCAGTTCTTC. Amino acid sequence: CASSSLRLAGLAYNEQFF.

There are a few counts of this clone. DNA of the CDR3: TGTGCCAGCAGCCAGGCAGGGGGCAGCACCGGGGAGCTGTTTTTT. Translating gives CASSQAGGSTGELFF. V usage is TRBV14 and J usage is TRBJ2-2; 8 bases match TRBD1. With V trimmed by 3 bases and J by 4 bases, 4 bases remained unmatched. The CDR3 consists of 15 residues. CDR1 is SGHDN and CDR2 is FVKESK in the germline V gene.

The chain links TRBV27 to TRBJ2-3; 11 nucleotides line up with TRBD1. The CDR3 loop spans 14 amino acids. Germline CDR1 is MNHEY and CDR2 is SMNVEV (reference sequence). The ends lost 6 bases at V and 2 bases at J; junction bases unmatched: 1. CDR3 sequence (DNA): TGTGCCAGCAGGGACAGGGGGCTCACAGATACGCAGTATTTT. This translates into CASRDRGLTDTQYF.

The V and J genes are TRBV9 and TRBJ1-3; TRBD1 is a possible D gene (5 bases). Germline V gene sequence: CDR1 SGDLS, CDR2 YYNGEE. CDR3 length: 16 amino acids. V was clipped by 5 bases and J by 0 bases, with 15 bases between them. CDR3 coding DNA: TGTGCCAGCAGTAAGAGCCAGGGTTTCTCTGGAAACACCATATATTTT. It codes for CASSKSQGFSGNTIYF.

The chain recombines TRBV30 with TRBJ2-7; tentative D call: TRBD2 (5 bases). Per germline, CDR1 GTSNPN and CDR2 SVGIG (reference sequence). Trimming pared 2 bases from V and 5 bases from J, leaving 13 bases between. CDR3 length equals 13 residues. The CDR3 nucleotides read TGTGCCTGGAGTAGGAGCGCGCGGGACGAGCAGTACTTC. It codes for CAWSRSARDEQYF.

The chain couples TRBV5-3 to TRBJ2-2; TRBD2 matches at 7 bases. TRBV5-3 has ORF status, its function being uncertain. The junction had 7 bases not matched to a gene; V was cut back by 5 bases and J by 3 bases. The CDR3 extends over 15 amino acids. The CDR3 spells CARRIREEDTGELFF. CDR3 DNA: TGTGCCAGAAGAATTCGGGAGGAGGACACCGGGGAGCTGTTTTTT.

This rearrangement joins TRBV7-2 to TRBJ2-2; 7 nucleotides agree with TRBD1. With V trimmed by 5 bases and J by 5 bases, 5 bases remained unmatched. The germline V gene encodes CDR1 SGHTA and CDR2 FQGNSA. The CDR3 contains 14 residues. The CDR3 sequence: CASSPQGVTGELFF. In DNA form, the CDR3 reads TGTGCCAGCAGCCCCCAGGGGGTAACCGGGGAGCTGTTTTTT.

The chain is built from TRBV10-2 and TRBJ2-7; D is uncertain. The germline V gene encodes CDR1 WSHSY and CDR2 SAAADI. This CDR3 has 12 amino acids. Trimming took off 0 bases at V and 6 bases at J, with 6 bases between the two ends. CDR3 sequence: CASSESTGEQYV. CDR3 sequence (DNA): TGCGCCAGCAGTGAGTCGACGGGCGAGCAGTACGTC.